The clone carrying this TCR beta chain showed up many times. The CDR3 loop spans 15 amino acids. The V segment lost 6 bases and the J segment 3 bases; nucleotides outside the gene matches: 7. The germline gives CDR1 MDHEN, CDR2 SYDVKM. This sample was included in a study of kidney transplant recipient with SARS-CoV-2 infection. One entry per CDR3 protein results from TCRdb running MiXCR on the reads. Seen here are 250,000 or so distinct CDR3 sequences, less than 35% observed once, and the top ten hold 6% to 8.5%. This chain uses TRBV28 with TRBJ2-7, with TRBD2 identical over 11 bases. The sample in question was a blood sample, obtained at baseline and between days 110 and 120 from a kidney transplant recipient. The source is a male patient aged 30 to 40 who had COVID-19 and was a kidney transplant recipient. The graft donor may have contributed some T cells. CDR3 residues: CASRTALAGGYEQYF. For the CDR3, the DNA is TGTGCCAGCAGAACCGCGCTAGCGGGAGGCTACGAGCAGTACTTC. Full variable domain (rest looked up from reference TRBV28 and TRBJ2-7): DVKVTQSSRYLVKRTGEKVFLECVQDMDHENMFWYRQDPGLGLRLIYFSYDVKMKEKGDIPEGYSVSREKKERFSLILESASTNQTSMYLCASRTALAGGYEQYFGPGTRLTVT.